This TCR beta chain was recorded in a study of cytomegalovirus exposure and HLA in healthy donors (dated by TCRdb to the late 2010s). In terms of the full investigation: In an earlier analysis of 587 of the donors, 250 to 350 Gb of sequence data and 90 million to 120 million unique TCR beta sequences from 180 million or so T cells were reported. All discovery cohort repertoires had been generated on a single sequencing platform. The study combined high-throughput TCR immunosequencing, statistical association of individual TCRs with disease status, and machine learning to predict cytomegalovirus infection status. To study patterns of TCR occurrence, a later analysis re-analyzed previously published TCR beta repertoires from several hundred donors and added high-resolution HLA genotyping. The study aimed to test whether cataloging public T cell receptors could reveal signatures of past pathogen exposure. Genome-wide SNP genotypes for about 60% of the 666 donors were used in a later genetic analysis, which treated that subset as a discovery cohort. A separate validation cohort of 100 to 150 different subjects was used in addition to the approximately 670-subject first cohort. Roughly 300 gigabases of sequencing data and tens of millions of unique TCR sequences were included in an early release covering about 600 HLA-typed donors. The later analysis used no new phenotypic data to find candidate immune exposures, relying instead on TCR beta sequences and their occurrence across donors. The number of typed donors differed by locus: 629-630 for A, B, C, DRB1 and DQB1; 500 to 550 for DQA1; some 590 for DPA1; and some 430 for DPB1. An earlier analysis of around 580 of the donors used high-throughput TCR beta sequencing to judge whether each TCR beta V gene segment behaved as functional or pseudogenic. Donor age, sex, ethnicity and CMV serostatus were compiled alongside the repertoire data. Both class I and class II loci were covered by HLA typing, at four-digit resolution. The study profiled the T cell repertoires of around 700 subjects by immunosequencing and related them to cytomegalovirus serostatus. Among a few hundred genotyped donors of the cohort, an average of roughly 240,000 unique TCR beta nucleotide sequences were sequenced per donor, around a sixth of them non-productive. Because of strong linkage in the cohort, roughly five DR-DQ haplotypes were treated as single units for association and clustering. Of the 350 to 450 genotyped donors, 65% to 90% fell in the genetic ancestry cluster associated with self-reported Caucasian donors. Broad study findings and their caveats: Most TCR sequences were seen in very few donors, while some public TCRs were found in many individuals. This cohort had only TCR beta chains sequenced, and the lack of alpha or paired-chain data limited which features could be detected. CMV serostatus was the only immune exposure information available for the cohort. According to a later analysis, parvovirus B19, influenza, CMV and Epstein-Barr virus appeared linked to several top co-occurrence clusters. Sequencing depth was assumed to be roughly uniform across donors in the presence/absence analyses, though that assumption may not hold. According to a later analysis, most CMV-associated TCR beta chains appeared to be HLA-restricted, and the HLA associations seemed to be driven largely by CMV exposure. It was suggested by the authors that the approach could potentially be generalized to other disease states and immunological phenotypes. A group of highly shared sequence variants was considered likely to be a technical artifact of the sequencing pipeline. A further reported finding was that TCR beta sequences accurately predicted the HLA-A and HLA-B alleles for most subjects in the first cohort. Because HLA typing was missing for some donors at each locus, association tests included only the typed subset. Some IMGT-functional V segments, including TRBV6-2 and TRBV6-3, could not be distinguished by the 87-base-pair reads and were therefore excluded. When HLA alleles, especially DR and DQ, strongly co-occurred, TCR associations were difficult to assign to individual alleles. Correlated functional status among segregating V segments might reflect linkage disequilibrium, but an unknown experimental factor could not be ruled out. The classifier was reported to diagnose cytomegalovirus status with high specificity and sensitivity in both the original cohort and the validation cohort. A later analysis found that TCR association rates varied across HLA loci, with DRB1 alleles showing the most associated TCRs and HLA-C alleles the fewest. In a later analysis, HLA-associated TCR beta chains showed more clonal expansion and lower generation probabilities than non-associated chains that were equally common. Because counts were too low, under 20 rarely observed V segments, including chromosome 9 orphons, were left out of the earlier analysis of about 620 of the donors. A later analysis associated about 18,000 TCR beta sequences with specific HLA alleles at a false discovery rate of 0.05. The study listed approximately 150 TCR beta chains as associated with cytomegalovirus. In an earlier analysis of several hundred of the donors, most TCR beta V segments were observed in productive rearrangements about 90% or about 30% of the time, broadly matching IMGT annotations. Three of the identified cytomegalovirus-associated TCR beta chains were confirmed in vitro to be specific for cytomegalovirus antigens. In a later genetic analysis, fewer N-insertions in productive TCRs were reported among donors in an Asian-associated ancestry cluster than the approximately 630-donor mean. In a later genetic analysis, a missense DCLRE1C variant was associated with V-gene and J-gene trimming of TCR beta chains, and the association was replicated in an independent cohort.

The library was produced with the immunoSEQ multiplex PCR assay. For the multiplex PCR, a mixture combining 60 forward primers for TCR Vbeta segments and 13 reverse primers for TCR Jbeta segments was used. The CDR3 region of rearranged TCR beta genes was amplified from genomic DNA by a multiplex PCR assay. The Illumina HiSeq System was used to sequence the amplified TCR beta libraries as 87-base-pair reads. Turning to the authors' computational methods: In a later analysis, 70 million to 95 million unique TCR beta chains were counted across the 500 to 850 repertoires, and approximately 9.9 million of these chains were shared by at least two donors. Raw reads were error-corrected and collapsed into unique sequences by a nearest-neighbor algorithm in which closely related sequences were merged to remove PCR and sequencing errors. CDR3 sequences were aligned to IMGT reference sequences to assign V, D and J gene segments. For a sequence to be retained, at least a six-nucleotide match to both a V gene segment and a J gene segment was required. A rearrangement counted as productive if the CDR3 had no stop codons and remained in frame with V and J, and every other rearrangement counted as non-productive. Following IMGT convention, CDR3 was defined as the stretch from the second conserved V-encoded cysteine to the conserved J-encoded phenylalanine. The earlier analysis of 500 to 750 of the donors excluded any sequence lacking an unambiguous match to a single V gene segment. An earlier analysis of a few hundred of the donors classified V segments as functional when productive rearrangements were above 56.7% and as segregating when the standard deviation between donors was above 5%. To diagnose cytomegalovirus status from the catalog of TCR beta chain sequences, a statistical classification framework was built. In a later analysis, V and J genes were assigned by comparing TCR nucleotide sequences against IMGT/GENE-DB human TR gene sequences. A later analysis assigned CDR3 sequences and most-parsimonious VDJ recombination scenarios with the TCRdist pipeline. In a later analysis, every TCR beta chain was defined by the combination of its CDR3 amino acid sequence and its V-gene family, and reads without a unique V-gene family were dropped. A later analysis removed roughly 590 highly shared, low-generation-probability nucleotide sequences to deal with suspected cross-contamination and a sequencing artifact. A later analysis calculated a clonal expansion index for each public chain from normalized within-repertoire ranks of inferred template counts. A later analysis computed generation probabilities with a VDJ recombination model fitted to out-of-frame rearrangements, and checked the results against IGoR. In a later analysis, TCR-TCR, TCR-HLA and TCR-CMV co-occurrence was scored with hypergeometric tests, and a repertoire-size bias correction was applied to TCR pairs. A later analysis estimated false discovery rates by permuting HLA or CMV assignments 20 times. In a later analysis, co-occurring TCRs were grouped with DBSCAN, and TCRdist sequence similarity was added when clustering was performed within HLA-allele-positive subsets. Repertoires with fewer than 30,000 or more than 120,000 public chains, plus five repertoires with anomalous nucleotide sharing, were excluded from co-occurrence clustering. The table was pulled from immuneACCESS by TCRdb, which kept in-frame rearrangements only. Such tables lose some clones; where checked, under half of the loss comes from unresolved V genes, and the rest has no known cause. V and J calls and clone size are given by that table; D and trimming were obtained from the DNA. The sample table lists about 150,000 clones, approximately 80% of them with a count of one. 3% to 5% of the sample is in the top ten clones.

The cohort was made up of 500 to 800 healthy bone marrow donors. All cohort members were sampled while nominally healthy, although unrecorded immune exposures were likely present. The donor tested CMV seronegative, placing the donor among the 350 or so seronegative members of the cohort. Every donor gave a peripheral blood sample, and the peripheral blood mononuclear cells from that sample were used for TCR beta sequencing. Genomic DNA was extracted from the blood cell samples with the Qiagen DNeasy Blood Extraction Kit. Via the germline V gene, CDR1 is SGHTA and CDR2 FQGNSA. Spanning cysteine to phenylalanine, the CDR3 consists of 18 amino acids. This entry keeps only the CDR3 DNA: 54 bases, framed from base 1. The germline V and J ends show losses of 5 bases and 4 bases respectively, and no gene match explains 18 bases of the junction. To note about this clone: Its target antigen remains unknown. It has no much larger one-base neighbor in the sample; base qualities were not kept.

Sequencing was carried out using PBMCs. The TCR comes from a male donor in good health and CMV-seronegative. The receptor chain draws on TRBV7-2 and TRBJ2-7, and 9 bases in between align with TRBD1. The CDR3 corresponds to CASSRGQGGRRREYEQYF. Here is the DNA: TGTGCCAGCAGCCGGGGACAGGGTGGACGACGGCGGGAATACGAGCAGTACTTC.